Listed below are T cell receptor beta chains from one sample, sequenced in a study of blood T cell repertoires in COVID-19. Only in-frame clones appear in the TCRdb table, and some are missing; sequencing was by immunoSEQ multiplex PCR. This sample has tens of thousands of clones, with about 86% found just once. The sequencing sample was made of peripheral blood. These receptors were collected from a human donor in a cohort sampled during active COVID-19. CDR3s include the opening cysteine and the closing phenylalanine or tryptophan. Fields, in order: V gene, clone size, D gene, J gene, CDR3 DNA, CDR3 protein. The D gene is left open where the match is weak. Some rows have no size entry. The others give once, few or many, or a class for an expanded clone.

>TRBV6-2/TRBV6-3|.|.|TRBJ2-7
TGTGCCAGCAGTTATACTGACACAAACAACTACGAGCAGTACTTC
CASSYTDTNNYEQYF
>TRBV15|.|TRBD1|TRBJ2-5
TGTGCCACCAGCAGGACCCGACAGGGGAACCAAGAGACCCAGTACTTC
CATSRTRQGNQETQYF
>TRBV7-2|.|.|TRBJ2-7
TGTGCCAGCAGCTTCCTGGACACTATCTACGAGCAGTACTTC
CASSFLDTIYEQYF
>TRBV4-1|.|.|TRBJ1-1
TGCGCCAGCTCCATCGATCACTCTGAAGCTTTCTTT
CASSIDHSEAFF
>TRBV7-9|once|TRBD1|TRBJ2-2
TGTGCCAGCAGCTTAGCGGGACAGGGACACACCGGGGAGCTGTTTTTT
CASSLAGQGHTGELFF
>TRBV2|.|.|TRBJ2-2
TGTGCCAGCACACAGGCAGGTCGCGGGGAGCTGTTTTTT
CASTQAGRGELFF
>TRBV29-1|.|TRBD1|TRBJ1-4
TGCAGCGCGGGACAGGGCGTGGAAAAACTGTTTTTT
CSAGQGVEKLFF
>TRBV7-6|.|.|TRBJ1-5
TGTGCCAGCAGCTTAGTTTCAGGGGATGGTCAGCCCCAGCATTTT
CASSLVSGDGQPQHF
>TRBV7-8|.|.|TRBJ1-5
TGTGCCAGCAGGAAGACACCAGGGCCTCAGCCCCAGCATTTT
CASRKTPGPQPQHF
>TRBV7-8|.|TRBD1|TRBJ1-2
TGTGCCACCGCGCATGGGGACAGGGGCAACTATGGCTACACCTTC
CATAHGDRGNYGYTF
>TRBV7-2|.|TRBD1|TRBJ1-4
TGTGCCAGCAGCTACGGGACAGGGGATGAAAAACTGTTTTTT
CASSYGTGDEKLFF
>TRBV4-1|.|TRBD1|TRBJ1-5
TGCGCCAGCAGCCAAGGACAGGGGGGCTTTGATCAGCCCCAGCATTTT
CASSQGQGGFDQPQHF
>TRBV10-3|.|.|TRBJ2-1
TGTGCCATCAGTGAGTCGGAGGGCAGCTCCTACAATGAGCAGTTCTTC
CAISESEGSSYNEQFF
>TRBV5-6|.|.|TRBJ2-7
TGTGCCAGCAGCTTGTGGCGGGGCCACGAGCAGTACTTC
CASSLWRGHEQYF
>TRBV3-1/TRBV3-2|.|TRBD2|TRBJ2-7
TGTGCCAGCAGGACAGCGGGGGAGTACGAGCAGTACTTC
CASRTAGEYEQYF
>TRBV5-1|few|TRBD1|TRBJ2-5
TGCGCCAGCAGCTTGGCCAAGGGGACAGGGTTGGAGACCCAGTACTTC
CASSLAKGTGLETQYF
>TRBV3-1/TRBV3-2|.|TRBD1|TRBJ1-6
TGTGCCAGCAGCCAAGCGCAGGGGGGCCCTTATTCACCCCTCCACTTT
CASSQAQGGPYSPLHF
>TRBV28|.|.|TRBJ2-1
TGTGCCAGCAGTGCCGGACAGTACTCCTACAATGAGCAGTTCTTC
CASSAGQYSYNEQFF
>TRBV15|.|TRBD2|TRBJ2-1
TGTGCCACCAGCAGAGATTCCCCACTAGCGGGGGGGAGAAATGAGCAGTTCTTC
CATSRDSPLAGGRNEQFF
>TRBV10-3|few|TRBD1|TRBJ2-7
TGTGCCATCAGCACGGACAGGATAGGCTCCTACGAGCAGTACTTC
CAISTDRIGSYEQYF
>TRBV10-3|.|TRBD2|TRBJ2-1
TGTGCCATCAGTGAACGGGACTACGTATCCTACAATGAGCAGTTCTTC
CAISERDYVSYNEQFF
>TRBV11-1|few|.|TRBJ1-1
TGTGCCAGCAGCCCTTACAGGGAGACTGAAGCTTTCTTT
CASSPYRETEAFF
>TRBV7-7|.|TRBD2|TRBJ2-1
TGTGCTAGCAGCTTAAGGCTAGCGGCCTACAATGAGCAGTTCTTC
CASSLRLAAYNEQFF
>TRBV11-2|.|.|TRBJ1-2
TGTGCCAGCAGCTTTAGCGGATCGCTCCCATATGGCTACACCTTC
CASSFSGSLPYGYTF